The 17 T cell receptor beta chains reported below all come from one sample, sequenced in a study of blood T cell repertoires in COVID-19. Sequencing was performed with immunoSEQ multiplex PCR; in TCRdb, only in-frame clones are kept and a portion is missing. The sample has over 250,000 clones, about 81% seen once. Sequencing input: PBMCs or T cells enriched from blood (not recorded which). Every receptor here comes from a young man with acute COVID-19.

This chain links TRBV27 with TRBJ1-1; no clear D. V lost 2 bases and J 0 bases, leaving 4 bases between the germline ends. The germline gives CDR1 MNHEY, CDR2 SMNVEV (reference sequence). The CDR3 has 13 amino acids. This CDR3 reads CASSLEVNTEAFF. DNA of the CDR3: TGTGCCAGCAGTTTAGAGGTGAACACTGAAGCTTTCTTT.

This chain links TRBV14 with TRBJ1-2; 12 positions agree with TRBD1. The ends lost 1 base at V and 8 bases at J; junction bases unmatched: 8. Germline CDR1 and CDR2: SGHDN and FVKESK. This CDR3 is 16 amino acids long. CDR3 region: CASSQVPGQGAWGYTF. For the CDR3, the DNA is TGTGCCAGCAGCCAAGTACCGGGACAGGGGGCGTGGGGCTACACCTTC.

The J gene is TRBJ2-2, the V gene TRBV19, with D possibly being TRBD1 (5 bases). Trimming cost V 1 base and J 7 bases, with 10 bases left between them. CDR1 LNHDA and CDR2 SQIVND come from the germline V gene (reference sequence). The CDR3 has 14 residues. This chain's CDR3 is CASSIGLGVGELFF. CDR3 sequence (DNA): TGTGCCAGTAGTATAGGTCTAGGGGTCGGGGAGCTGTTTTTT.

This clone appeared once. The rearrangement uses TRBV12-5 and TRBJ2-1; TRBD2 aligns across 9 bases. This CDR3 contains 16 residues. Germline values: CDR1 LGHNT, CDR2 FRNRAP. The trim removed 2 bases at V and 6 bases at J, leaving 8 bases unmatched. CDR3 DNA sequence: TGTGCTAGTGGTTTGCCCCTCGGCGGGAGGGTCAATGAGCAGTTCTTC. Its protein product is CASGLPLGGRVNEQFF.

V gene TRBV4-3 combines with J gene TRBJ2-2; a possible D gene is TRBD1 (5 bases). The V gene's germline CDR1 is LGHNA and CDR2 YSLEER. The CDR3 consists of 18 residues. The ends were cut back, 0 bases at V and 0 bases at J, with 14 bases in the middle. The CDR3 nucleotides are TGCGCCAGCAGCCAAGATAAGGGGCAAGGCGCGAACACCGGGGAGCTGTTTTTT. Translation gives CASSQDKGQGANTGELFF.

The chain is built from TRBV25-1 and TRBJ2-1; weak D call: TRBD1 (6 bases). This CDR3 comprises 13 residues. CDR1 is MGHDK, CDR2 SYGVNS, per germline. The germline V and J ends were trimmed by 7 bases and 12 bases, with 19 bases remaining between them. The DNA for the CDR3 is TGTGCCAGCACGCGGACAGACAATGAAGTGCAGTTCTTC. Amino acid sequence: CASTRTDNEVQFF.

This clone has a single count. The chain is built from TRBV19 and TRBJ1-2, with 7 bases that match TRBD1. V lost 4 bases, J lost 4 bases, and 9 bases stayed unmatched. The CDR3 length is 15 residues. Germline CDR1 and CDR2: LNHDA and SQIVND (reference sequence). The CDR3 here is CASSNRDRITYGYTF. DNA for the CDR3: TGTGCCAGTAGTAACCGGGACAGAATCACCTATGGCTACACCTTC.

The table lists this clone with a few counts. The chain employs TRBV7-9 and TRBJ2-2; tentative D call: TRBD2 (5 bases). The V gene lost 4 bases and the J gene lost 7 bases, with 13 bases spanning the gap. The CDR3 contains 14 residues. Germline V gene sequence: CDR1 SEHNR, CDR2 FQNEAQ (reference sequence). This CDR3 reads CASSSPQAGGELFF. DNA of the CDR3: TGTGCCAGCAGCTCGCCTCAGGCGGGCGGGGAGCTGTTTTTT.

The J gene is TRBJ1-6, the V gene TRBV5-5, with 11 bases identical to TRBD1. Looked up from germline, CDR1 is SGHKS and CDR2 is YYEKEE (reference sequence). With V trimmed by 4 bases and J by 9 bases, 9 bases remained unmatched. The CDR3 runs to 16 residues. This CDR3 is CASSRVVGTGGSPLHF. The CDR3 DNA follows: TGTGCCAGCAGCCGGGTGGTCGGGACAGGGGGTTCACCCCTCCACTTT.

The chain couples TRBV19 to TRBJ2-1; D is ambiguous. This CDR3 has 13 amino acids. Germline CDR1 reads LNHDA; CDR2 reads SQIVND (reference sequence). Deletions cut 3 bases from V and 9 bases from J, with 12 bases between. This chain's CDR3 is CASSIPPLSEQFF. In DNA form, the CDR3 reads TGTGCCAGTAGTATCCCTCCTCTAAGTGAGCAGTTCTTC.

This rearrangement joins TRBV29-1 to TRBJ2-4; 11 bases map to TRBD1. The germline V gene has CDR1 SQVTM and CDR2 ANQGSEA. V trimming: 3 bases; J trimming: 4 bases; junction bases outside the gene matches: 5. This CDR3 has 15 residues. The CDR3 spells CSVDEGTGGKNIQYF. For the CDR3, the DNA is TGCAGCGTTGACGAAGGGACAGGGGGTAAAAACATTCAGTACTTC.

The chain is built from TRBV4-2 and TRBJ2-1; no clear D. Germline V gives CDR1 LGHNA, CDR2 YNFKEQ. The CDR3 is 13 amino acids. V lost 1 base and J 3 bases, leaving 4 bases between the germline ends. DNA for the CDR3: TGTGCCAGCAGCCAAGGAGACTACAATGAGCAGTTCTTC. It encodes CASSQGDYNEQFF.

This chain's CDR3 is CASSEFRGPGNTIYF. The CDR3 nucleotides read TGTGCCAGCAGTGAATTCAGGGGGCCTGGAAACACCATATATTTT. The gene calls are TRBV25-1 and TRBJ1-3, with TRBD1 identical over 8 bases. The CDR3 sequence is 15 residues long. V lost 1 base to trimming and J lost 2 bases; unmatched junction nucleotides: 1. Germline CDR1 and CDR2: MGHDK and SYGVNS.

This chain uses TRBV5-4 with TRBJ2-3; 12 positions match TRBD2. This CDR3 contains 17 residues. Germline loops: CDR1 SGHNT, CDR2 YYREEE (reference sequence). The trim removed 2 bases at V and 1 base at J, leaving 5 bases unmatched. For the CDR3, the DNA is TGTGCCAGCAGCTTATTGGGACTAGCGGGCCGCACAGATACGCAGTATTTT. Translation: CASSLLGLAGRTDTQYF.

The chain combines TRBV13 with TRBJ2-1; 9 bases match TRBD1. In germline, CDR1 is PRHDT, CDR2 FYEKMQ (reference sequence). V was pared by 5 bases and J by 9 bases, with 11 bases of the junction left unmatched. The CDR3 has 15 residues. CDR3 amino acids: CASSHRDREVPEQFF. DNA for the CDR3: TGTGCCAGCAGCCACCGGGACAGGGAGGTTCCTGAGCAGTTCTTC.

The rearrangement joins TRBV27 to TRBJ1-6; TRBD1 matches 9 bases. Germline assignment: CDR1 MNHEY and CDR2 SMNVEV (reference sequence). Trimming removed 5 bases from V and 3 bases from J; junction bases left unmatched: 5. The CDR3 consists of 16 residues. CDR3 in DNA: TGTGCCAGCAGTGAACAGGGGGCCCTCTATAATTCACCCCTCCACTTT. It specifies CASSEQGALYNSPLHF.

The rearrangement joins TRBV2 to TRBJ1-1; 9 bases agree with TRBD1. The CDR3 consists of 14 residues. Germline CDR1 and CDR2: SNHLY and FYNNEI. V lost 8 bases and J lost 11; bases outside the gene matches: 15. The CDR3 here is CASRQGDLSSGAFF. CDR3 coding DNA: TGTGCCAGCCGACAGGGGGACCTCTCTTCGGGGGCTTTCTTT. Looking up the rest from reference TRBV2 and TRBJ1-1 gives the full variable domain: EPEVTQTPSHQVTQMGQEVILRCVPISNHLYFYWYRQILGQKVEFLVSFYNNEISEKSEIFDDQFSVERPDGSNFTLKIRSTKLEDSAMYFCASRQGDLSSGAFFGQGTRLTVV.